These 24 T cell receptor beta chains share one sample of origin, sequenced in a study of cytomegalovirus exposure and HLA in healthy donors. PCR was performed using 60 Vbeta and 13 Jbeta primers. Generated by immunoSEQ multiplex PCR, the TCRdb table keeps only in-frame clones and is missing some. The sample lists roughly 150,000 clones, around 68% occurring once. The source material was PBMCs. These receptors were collected from a man between 25 and 39 years old in good health and CMV-seropositive.

The CDR3 protein is CASSFARGSNQPQHF. The CDR3 nucleotides are TGTGCCAGTAGTTTCGCAAGGGGTAGCAATCAGCCCCAGCATTTT. This chain joins TRBV19 and TRBJ1-5; D might be TRBD1 (5 bases). Germline CDR1 reads LNHDA; CDR2 reads SQIVND (reference sequence). The CDR3 spans 15 residues. Trimming removed 5 bases at V and 0 bases at J, with 11 bases between.

The CDR3 DNA reads as TGCGCCAGCAGCTTGGGGGACTCACAGGGGGAGACCCAGTACTTC. Translating gives CASSLGDSQGETQYF. V is TRBV5-1 and J is TRBJ2-5; possibly TRBD1 for D (7 bases). V was cut by 0 bases and J by 5 bases, with 14 bases left in between. The germline V gene encodes CDR1 SGHRS and CDR2 YFSETQ. The CDR3 is made up of 15 amino acids.

The chain combines TRBV19 with TRBJ2-1, with 10 bases lining up with TRBD1. The CDR3 totals 16 residues. Germline V gives CDR1 LNHDA, CDR2 SQIVND (reference sequence). V trimming: 5 bases; J trimming: 0 bases; junction bases outside the gene matches: 4. Here the CDR3 DNA reads TGTGCCAGTAGTCCAAGGACAGGGGGCTCCTACAATGAGCAGTTCTTC. This sequence encodes CASSPRTGGSYNEQFF.

The rearrangement uses TRBV4-1 and TRBJ2-1; 9 bases match TRBD2. The CDR3 consists of 17 residues. Germline V gene lookup returns CDR1 MGHRA and CDR2 YSYEKL. J gave up 5 bases and V 0 bases, and 8 bases lay outside the gene matches. CDR3 nucleotides: TGCGCCAGCAGCCAAGATAGCGGGAGCCCCCCCGACAATGAGCAGTTCTTC. Residues: CASSQDSGSPPDNEQFF.

The chain links TRBV10-3 to TRBJ1-2; 10 nucleotides agree with TRBD1. V was clipped by 4 bases and J by 2 bases; unmatched bases: 4. The CDR3 has 15 amino acids. CDR1 and CDR2 from the germline V gene are ENHRY and SYGVKD. This CDR3 is CAISVGTGENYGYTF. CDR3 nucleotides: TGTGCCATCAGTGTGGGGACAGGGGAGAACTATGGCTACACCTTC.

Only a few counts were recorded for this clone. The DNA of the CDR3 is TGTGCCAGCAGCTCACCGGGAGGAGACATGAACACTGAAGCTTTCTTT. As protein: CASSSPGGDMNTEAFF. The J gene is TRBJ1-1, the V gene TRBV7-9; the D is unclear. The CDR3 sequence is 16 residues long. Germline V gene sequence: CDR1 SEHNR, CDR2 FQNEAQ (reference sequence). Trimming removed 4 bases at V and 0 bases at J, with 15 bases between.

This clone was detected once. This chain connects TRBV27 to TRBJ2-7, with a weak D call TRBD2 (6 bases). V lost 3 bases and J lost 3, with 15 bases in between. Germline-derived CDR1 and CDR2 are MNHEY and SMNVEV (reference sequence). The CDR3 has 15 amino acids. In DNA form, the CDR3 reads TGTGCCAGCAGTTTCAGTCGGGAGAGGGTCTACGAGCAGTACTTC. As protein: CASSFSRERVYEQYF.

The rearrangement uses TRBV7-9 and TRBJ2-1; D possibly corresponds to TRBD1 (6 bases). The CDR3 has 16 residues. Looked up from germline, CDR1 is SEHNR and CDR2 is FQNEAQ (reference sequence). The V gene lost 1 base and the J gene lost 7 bases, with 17 bases spanning the gap. The CDR3 nucleotides read TGTGCCAGCAGCTTAGTGAAAGGGACACTCAGGAATGAGCAGTTCTTC. It encodes CASSLVKGTLRNEQFF. The full variable domain, completed using reference TRBV7-9 and TRBJ2-1, is DTGVSQNPRHKITKRGQNVTFRCDPISEHNRLYWYRQTLGQGPEFLTYFQNEAQLEKSRLLSDRFSAERPKGSFSTLEIQRTEQGDSAMYLCASSLVKGTLRNEQFFGPGTRLTVL.

Regarding this clone: At one of its ends the junction is not consistent with the germline gene, which may arise from a read error. The J gene is TRBJ2-1, the V gene TRBV5-8; tentative D call: TRBD2 (5 bases). The length of the CDR3 is 15 residues. Per the germline V gene, CDR1 is SGHTS and CDR2 is YDEGEE. The CDR3 bases are TGTGCCAGCAGTTCCACCGGGAACTCCCACAATGAGCAGTTCTTC. It yields the protein CASSSTGNSHNEQFF.

This clone was observed a handful of times. The rearrangement links TRBV15 to TRBJ1-1; no definite D call. Germline-derived CDR1 and CDR2 are LNHNV and YYDKDF (reference sequence). V was cut by 0 bases and J by 7 bases, with 12 bases left in between. This CDR3 has 14 amino acids. The CDR3 sequence is CATSRDEEGGEAFF. In DNA, the CDR3 is TGTGCCACCAGCAGAGATGAGGAGGGAGGTGAAGCTTTCTTT.

This chain connects TRBV4-2 to TRBJ2-2, with 7 bases matching TRBD2. CDR1 is LGHNA, CDR2 YNFKEQ, per germline. Trimming removed 0 bases from V and 6 bases from J; junction bases left unmatched: 1. The CDR3 loop spans 14 amino acids. DNA for the CDR3: TGTGCCAGCAGCCAAGATCGGGGGGCCGGGGAGCTGTTTTTT. Protein sequence: CASSQDRGAGELFF.

This clone was found a few times. The rearrangement links TRBV6-1 to TRBJ1-1; a possible D gene is TRBD1 (5 bases). Germline loops: CDR1 MNHNS, CDR2 SASEGT. This CDR3 region has 13 residues. The V end lost 5 bases, the J end lost 6 bases, and 13 bases lay between the germline ends. The CDR3 loop reads CASSLGGYSEAFF. CDR3 bases: TGTGCCAGCAGTCTGGGGGGGTATTCTGAAGCTTTCTTT.

The J gene is TRBJ2-3, the V gene TRBV4-1; TRBD1 aligns across 7 bases. V lost 1 base and J lost 8; bases outside the gene matches: 12. From germline, CDR1 is MGHRA and CDR2 YSYEKL. The CDR3 runs to 16 residues. CDR3 loop: CASSQVGTEGPGTQYF. The CDR3 bases are TGCGCCAGCAGCCAAGTGGGGACAGAGGGGCCGGGTACGCAGTATTTT.

This clone showed up just a few times. This CDR3 is CASSLYGNPENTIYF. In DNA, the CDR3 is TGTGCCAGCAGCTTGTACGGGAACCCGGAAAACACCATATATTTT. The chain links TRBV5-5 to TRBJ1-3; D is undetermined. V was shortened by 1 base and J by 6 bases, with 14 bases between the two germline ends. Germline V gene sequence: CDR1 SGHKS, CDR2 YYEKEE (reference sequence). CDR3 length: 15 amino acids.

The rearrangement links TRBV5-1 to TRBJ2-7, with 9 bases matching TRBD2. The CDR3 loop spans 17 amino acids. Germline values: CDR1 SGHRS, CDR2 YFSETQ. With V trimmed by 0 bases and J by 3 bases, 10 bases remained unmatched. Here the CDR3 reads CASSLAMLASGNYEQYF. CDR3 sequence (DNA): TGCGCCAGCAGCTTGGCCATGTTGGCTAGCGGGAACTACGAGCAGTACTTC.

Regarding this clone: The junction differs from germline at one of its ends, possibly a read error. The V gene is TRBV6-4, the J gene TRBJ1-1; D is undetermined. Germline V gene sequence: CDR1 MRHNA, CDR2 SNTAGT. The CDR3 is 12 residues long. The CDR3 DNA reads TGTGCCGGCAGTGTAGGACTCACTGAAGCTTTCTTT. This codes for CAGSVGLTEAFF.

This chain connects TRBV7-8 to TRBJ2-3, with 9 bases aligning to TRBD2. The CDR3 extends over 17 amino acids. Germline V CDR1 and CDR2: SGHVS, FQNEAQ. Trimming removed 1 base from V and 3 bases from J; junction bases left unmatched: 8. Written as DNA, the CDR3 is TGTGCCAGCAGCTTAGGTGTTAGTAGCGGGAGTACAGATACGCAGTATTTT. Translation gives CASSLGVSSGSTDTQYF.

The chain has TRBV5-1 and TRBJ2-5, with 7 bases fitting TRBD2. The V gene's germline CDR1 is SGHRS and CDR2 YFSETQ. J gave up 5 bases and V 3 bases, and 16 bases lay outside the gene matches. CDR3 length: 17 amino acids. The CDR3 protein is CASSWEPSGTLGETQYF. Written as DNA, the CDR3 is TGCGCCAGCAGCTGGGAGCCTAGCGGAACCCTTGGGGAGACCCAGTACTTC.

This clone was seen a few times. The CDR3 nucleotides are TGTGCCAGCAGCTCGAAGACAGTCTCTCACACTGAAGCTTTCTTT. Protein: CASSSKTVSHTEAFF. The genes are TRBV7-9 and TRBJ1-1; D might be TRBD1 (5 bases). The CDR3 extends over 15 amino acids. The V end was cut by 4 bases, the J end by 3 bases, with 15 bases between. From germline, CDR1 is SEHNR and CDR2 FQNEAQ (reference sequence).

The chain recombines TRBV11-2 with TRBJ2-5; D perhaps matches TRBD1 (6 bases). The CDR3 length is 18 residues. V was cut by 1 base and J by 5 bases, with 23 bases left in between. Germline assignment: CDR1 SGHAT and CDR2 FQNNGV. The CDR3, as DNA: TGTGCCAGCAGCTTAGTTGTGATAGGGGCAGGGGATGGGGAGACCCAGTACTTC. This sequence encodes CASSLVVIGAGDGETQYF.

V and J are TRBV19 and TRBJ2-1; 9 bases fit TRBD2. CDR3 size: 13 residues. The trim removed 5 bases at V and 14 bases at J, leaving 10 bases unmatched. The V gene's germline CDR1 is LNHDA and CDR2 SQIVND (reference sequence). The CDR3 sequence: CASSPAGTSREFF. CDR3 nucleotides: TGTGCCAGTAGTCCCGCCGGGACTAGCCGGGAGTTCTTC. The full variable domain, rest sourced from reference TRBV19 and TRBJ2-1, is DGGITQSPKYLFRKEGQNVTLSCEQNLNHDAMYWYRQDPGQGLRLIYYSQIVNDFQKGDIAEGYSVSREKKESFPLTVTSAQKNPTAFYLCASSPAGTSREFFGPGTRLTVL.

The chain is built from TRBV5-4 and TRBJ1-6, with unresolved D. From germline, CDR1 is SGHNT and CDR2 YYREEE (reference sequence). The CDR3 totals 15 residues. Trimming left V 0 bases short and J 7 bases short, with 11 bases between. In nucleotides, the CDR3 is TGTGCCAGCAGCTTGGTGGTTTCGGGGAATTCACCCCTCCACTTT. Translated, it gives CASSLVVSGNSPLHF.

A word on this clone: The germline gene is not matched at one end of the junction; a read error may be the cause. The gene calls are TRBV27 and TRBJ2-7; TRBD1 matches 8 bases. Germline V gene lookup returns CDR1 MNHEY and CDR2 SMNVEV (reference sequence). The CDR3 contains 15 residues. The CDR3 loop reads CASSLSGTGSSEQYF. The CDR3 nucleotides are TGTGCCAGCAGTTTATCGGGGACAGGTTCCTCCGAGCAGTACTTC.

This clone was counted only a few times. The chain uses TRBV6-1 and TRBJ2-1, with 8 bases matching TRBD2. CDR1 and CDR2 from the germline V gene are MNHNS and SASEGT. V gave up 7 bases and J gave up 5 bases; unmatched junction bases: 10. This CDR3 spans 15 amino acids. The CDR3 nucleotides are TGTGCCAGCACTGGTAAGATAGCGGGGAACAATGAGCAGTTCTTC. Translated, it gives CASTGKIAGNNEQFF.